The clone carrying this TCR beta chain showed up just once. The use of a sample-barcoded 5' primer and a J-beta primer mix characterized a second PCR of about 7 to 12 cycles. TCRdb called the 5' RACE reads again in MiXCR, with one record for every CDR3 protein. This sample has over 1,300,000 distinct CDR3 sequences; 59% occur once, and the top ten carry 6.5% to 8%. The data derive from a study of blood T cells in healthy people across ages. The CDR3 contains 15 residues. Germline CDR1 is WNHNN and CDR2 is SYGVQD (reference sequence). The sequenced sample was blood. The clonotype originates from a man aged 18 to 29 in good health. The chain has TRBV10-1 and TRBJ2-4, with D possibly being TRBD1 (6 bases). The DNA matches TRBJ2-7 better at its end, which makes the J call doubtful. This CDR3 reads CASSEQPGVSDEQYF. CDR3 in DNA: TGCGCCAGCAGTGAACAGCCAGGGGTAAGCGACGAGCAGTACTTC.